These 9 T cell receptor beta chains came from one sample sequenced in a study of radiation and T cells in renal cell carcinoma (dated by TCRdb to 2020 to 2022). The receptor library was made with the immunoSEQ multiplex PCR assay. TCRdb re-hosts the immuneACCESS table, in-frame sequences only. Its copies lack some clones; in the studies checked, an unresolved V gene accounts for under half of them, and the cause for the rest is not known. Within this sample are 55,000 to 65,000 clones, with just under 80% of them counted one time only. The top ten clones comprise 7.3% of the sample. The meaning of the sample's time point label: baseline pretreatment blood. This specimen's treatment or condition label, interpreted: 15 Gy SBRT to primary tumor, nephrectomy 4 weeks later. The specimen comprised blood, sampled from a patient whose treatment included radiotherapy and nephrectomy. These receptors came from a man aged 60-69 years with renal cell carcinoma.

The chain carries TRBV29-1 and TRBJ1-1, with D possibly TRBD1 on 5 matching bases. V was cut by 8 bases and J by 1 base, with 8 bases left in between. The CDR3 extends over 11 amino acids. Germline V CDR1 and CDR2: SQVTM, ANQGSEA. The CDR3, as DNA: TGCAGCACCGGGGGGAACACTGAAGCTTTCTTT. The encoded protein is CSTGGNTEAFF.

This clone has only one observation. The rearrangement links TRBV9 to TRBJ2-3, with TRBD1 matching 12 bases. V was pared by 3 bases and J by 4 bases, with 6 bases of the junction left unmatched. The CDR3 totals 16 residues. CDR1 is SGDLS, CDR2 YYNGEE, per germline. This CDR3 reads CASSAGGQGAADTQYF. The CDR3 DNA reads TGTGCCAGCAGCGCCGGGGGACAGGGGGCAGCAGATACGCAGTATTTT.

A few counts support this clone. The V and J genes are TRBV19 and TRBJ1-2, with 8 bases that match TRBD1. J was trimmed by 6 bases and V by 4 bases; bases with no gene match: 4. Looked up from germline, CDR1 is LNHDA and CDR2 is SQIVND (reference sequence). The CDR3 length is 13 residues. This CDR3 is CASSRGTGNGYTF. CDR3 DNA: TGTGCCAGTAGTAGAGGGACAGGAAATGGCTACACCTTC.

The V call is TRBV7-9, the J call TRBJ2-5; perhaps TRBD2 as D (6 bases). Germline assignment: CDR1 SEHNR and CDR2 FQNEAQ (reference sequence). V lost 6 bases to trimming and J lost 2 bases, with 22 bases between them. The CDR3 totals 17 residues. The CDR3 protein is CASRLYGGERPQETQYF. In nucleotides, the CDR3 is TGTGCCAGCAGACTTTACGGCGGGGAGAGACCTCAAGAGACCCAGTACTTC.

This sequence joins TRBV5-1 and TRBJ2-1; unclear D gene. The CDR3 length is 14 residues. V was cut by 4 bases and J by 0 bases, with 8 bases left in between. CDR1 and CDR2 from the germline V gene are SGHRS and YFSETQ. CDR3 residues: CASSPISSYNEQFF. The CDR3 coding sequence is TGCGCCAGCAGCCCTATCAGCTCCTACAATGAGCAGTTCTTC.

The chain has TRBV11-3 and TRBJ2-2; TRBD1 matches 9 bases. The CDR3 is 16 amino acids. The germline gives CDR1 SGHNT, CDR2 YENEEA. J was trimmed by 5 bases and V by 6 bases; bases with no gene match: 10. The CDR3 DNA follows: TGTGCCAGCAGGACATACAGGGGGCGGAAGACCGGGGAGCTGTTTTTT. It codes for CASRTYRGRKTGELFF.

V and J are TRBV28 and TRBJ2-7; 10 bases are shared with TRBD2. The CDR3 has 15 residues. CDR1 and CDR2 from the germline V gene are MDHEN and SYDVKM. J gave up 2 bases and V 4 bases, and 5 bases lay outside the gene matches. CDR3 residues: CASSSGTSVTYEQYV. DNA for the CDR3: TGTGCCAGCAGTTCGGGGACTAGCGTTACCTACGAGCAGTACGTC.

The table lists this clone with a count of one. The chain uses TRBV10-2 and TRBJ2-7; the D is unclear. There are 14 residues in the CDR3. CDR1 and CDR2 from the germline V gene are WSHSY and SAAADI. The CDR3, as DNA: TGCGCCAACAGTGCAGCTCGTCTCGGATACGAGCAGTACGTC. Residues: CANSAARLGYEQYV.

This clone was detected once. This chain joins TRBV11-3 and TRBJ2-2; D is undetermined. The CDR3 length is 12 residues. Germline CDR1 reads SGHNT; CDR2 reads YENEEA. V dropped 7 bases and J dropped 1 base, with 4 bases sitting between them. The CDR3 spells CASNGNTGELFF. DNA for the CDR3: TGTGCCAGCAACGGGAACACCGGGGAGCTGTTTTTT.